A selection of T cell receptor beta chains follows, all from one sample in a study of shared clonotypes between healthy human individuals. Generated by immunoSEQ multiplex PCR, the TCRdb table keeps only in-frame clones and is missing some. The data show around 560,000 clones, approximately 95% seen once. Sequences were obtained from naive CD8+ T cells sorted from blood. The receptors were sampled from a woman in her 30s in good health. Each CDR3 is given with its conserved first and last residue. The D gene is left open where the match is weak. Not every row has a clone size; where given, it reads once, few, many or a size class.

cdr3_aa	clone_size	d_call	v_call	j_call
CASRITGISNQPQHF	-	-	TRBV27	TRBJ1-5
CASRPTGILSYEQYF	-	-	TRBV28	TRBJ2-7
CASSQAPGSTDTQYF	-	-	TRBV4-1	TRBJ2-3
CASSLGLGGNEQFF	-	TRBD2	TRBV7-2	TRBJ2-1
CASSQAGTLYGYTF	once	-	TRBV14	TRBJ1-2
CASSLGGEDYEQYF	-	TRBD2	TRBV27	TRBJ2-7
CASSLGRLPFVEQYF	once	-	TRBV27	TRBJ2-7
CASSEDRDSQAFF	-	TRBD1	TRBV7-3	TRBJ1-1
CASSLLRVTVLLNQPQHF	-	-	TRBV11-3	TRBJ1-5
CASSPGSLPQYF	-	-	TRBV7-8	TRBJ2-7
CASSQGLAGGEQYF	-	TRBD2	TRBV4-1	TRBJ2-7
CASSPQGFEDQPQHF	-	-	TRBV28	TRBJ1-5
CASSPPSQPQHF	-	-	TRBV18	TRBJ1-5
CASSGTELEETQYF	once	-	TRBV2	TRBJ2-5
CASSPAGTFHEQYF	-	-	TRBV28	TRBJ2-7
CASSTPSPSAYSYEQYF	-	-	TRBV21-1	TRBJ2-7
CASSQEQGGFYEQYF	-	-	TRBV14	TRBJ2-7
CASSLRVSEVIQYF	-	-	TRBV27	TRBJ2-5
CASSETGDYEQYF	-	TRBD1	TRBV19	TRBJ2-7
CAAGGANVLTF	once	-	TRBV7-6	TRBJ2-6
CASSALLDGRYEQYF	-	-	TRBV5-5	TRBJ2-7
CASSLEMGAKNIQYF	once	-	TRBV28	TRBJ2-4
CASSHFNTGSYEQYF	-	-	TRBV11-2	TRBJ2-7
CASSYIGAGRVGYTF	-	-	TRBV6-5	TRBJ1-2
CASSFIGDQPQHF	-	-	TRBV27	TRBJ1-5
CASSFVGFNNEQFF	-	-	TRBV28	TRBJ2-1
CASRAGKASQPQHF	-	-	TRBV2	TRBJ1-5
CASSITGTSFDEQYF	-	TRBD2	TRBV19	TRBJ2-7
CASSLSPGRSYEQYF	-	-	TRBV7-9	TRBJ2-7
CASSSRTSAKTYEQYF	-	TRBD2	TRBV28	TRBJ2-7
CASRAGSAAYEQYF	-	-	TRBV27	TRBJ2-7
CASSQLQLRSLNYEQYF	-	-	TRBV5-5	TRBJ2-7
CASSLLVTGASEAFF	-	TRBD1	TRBV28	TRBJ1-1
CASSVTGYYGYTF	-	-	TRBV28	TRBJ1-2
CASSPDSSYEQYF	-	-	TRBV28	TRBJ2-7